This T cell receptor beta chain was sequenced during a study of CD8 T cells in Susac syndrome. With random hexamers, 0.5 to 1 ug RNA was reverse transcribed. Amplification of TCR beta CDR3 was carried out by immunoSEQ multiplex PCR, which covered 54 Vbeta and 13 Jbeta segments. TCRdb re-called the immunoSEQ multiplex PCR reads with MiXCR, one entry per CDR3 protein. The sample includes roughly 200,000 distinct CDR3 sequences, approximately 95% seen only once; the top ten take about 0.15%. In the multiple sclerosis control group, patients were treatment-naive and had stable or active relapsing-remitting disease. Per the germline V gene, CDR1 is SGHAT and CDR2 is FQNNGV. V lost 3 bases and J 3 bases, leaving 15 bases between the germline ends. CDR3 length: 16 amino acids.

The chain uses TRBV11-2 and TRBJ2-1, with a tentative D call TRBD2 (6 bases). The source material was CD8+ T cells from PBMCs. This clonotype originated in a human donor with multiple sclerosis. The DNA for the CDR3 is TGTGCCAGCAGCTTTGGAGGGCAGAGATACTACAATGAGCAGTTCTTC. Its protein is CASSFGGQRYYNEQFF. Combining the CDR3 with reference TRBV11-2 and TRBJ2-1 gives the whole variable domain EAGVAQSPRYKIIEKRQSVAFWCNPISGHATLYWYQQILGQGPKLLIQFQNNGVVDDSQLPKDRFSAERLKGVDSTLKIQPAKLEDSAVYLCASSFGGQRYYNEQFFGPGTRLTVL.